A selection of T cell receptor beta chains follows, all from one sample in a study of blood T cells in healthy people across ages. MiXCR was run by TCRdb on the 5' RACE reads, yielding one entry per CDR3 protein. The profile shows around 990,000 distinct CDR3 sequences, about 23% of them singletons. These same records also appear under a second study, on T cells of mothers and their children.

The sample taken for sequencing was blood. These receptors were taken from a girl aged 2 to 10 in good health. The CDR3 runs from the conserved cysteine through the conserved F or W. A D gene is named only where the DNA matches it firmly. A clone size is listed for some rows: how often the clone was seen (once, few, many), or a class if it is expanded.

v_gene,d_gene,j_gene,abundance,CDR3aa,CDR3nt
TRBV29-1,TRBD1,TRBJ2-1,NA,CSVDRGRINEQFF,TGCAGCGTGGACAGGGGGCGTATCAATGAGCAGTTCTTC
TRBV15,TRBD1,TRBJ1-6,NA,CATSILDPGGSYNSPLHF,TGTGCCACCAGCATATTGGATCCAGGGGGCTCTTATAATTCACCCCTCCACTTT
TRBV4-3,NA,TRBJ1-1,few,CASSQETNTEAFF,TGCGCCAGCAGCCAAGAAACCAACACTGAAGCTTTCTTT
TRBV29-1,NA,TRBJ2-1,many,CSVEGTYNEQFF,TGCAGCGTTGAAGGAACCTACAATGAGCAGTTCTTC
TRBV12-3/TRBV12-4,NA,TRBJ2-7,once,CASSTGLPLGEQYF,TGTGCCAGCAGTACGGGACTTCCGCTTGGGGAGCAGTACTTC
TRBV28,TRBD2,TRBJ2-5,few,CASSLASGPLGTQYF,TGTGCCAGCAGTCTCGCTAGCGGGCCCCTCGGGACCCAGTACTTC
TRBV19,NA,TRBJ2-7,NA,CASTPGGGPYEQYF,TGTGCCAGTACACCAGGAGGCGGGCCCTACGAGCAGTACTTC
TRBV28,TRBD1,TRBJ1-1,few,CASSLEGARTEAFF,TGTGCCAGCAGTTTGGAGGGGGCGAGAACTGAAGCTTTCTTT
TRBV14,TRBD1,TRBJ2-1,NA,CASSPGQHYNEQFF,TGTGCCAGCAGCCCGGGACAGCATTACAATGAGCAGTTCTTC
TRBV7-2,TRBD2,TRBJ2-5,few,CASSLGPAGARETQYF,TGTGCCAGCAGCTTAGGGCCAGCGGGAGCGCGAGAGACCCAGTACTTC
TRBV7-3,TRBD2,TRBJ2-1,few,CASRHSGGASGFDEQFF,TGTGCCAGCAGACACAGCGGGGGGGCCTCAGGTTTTGATGAGCAGTTCTTC
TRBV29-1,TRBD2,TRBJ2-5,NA,CSATNSGGAFETQYF,TGCAGCGCAACTAATAGCGGGGGGGCCTTCGAGACCCAGTACTTC
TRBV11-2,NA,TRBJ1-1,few,CASSLEGLRVSTEAFF,TGTGCCAGCAGCTTAGAAGGGTTGCGGGTATCCACTGAAGCTTTCTTT
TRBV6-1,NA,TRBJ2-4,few,CASRSWDLAKNIQYF,TGTGCCAGCAGGTCGTGGGACTTAGCCAAAAACATTCAGTACTTC
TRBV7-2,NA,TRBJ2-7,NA,CASSLKGGLSYEQYF,TGTGCCAGCAGCTTAAAGGGGGGGCTGTCCTACGAGCAGTACTTC
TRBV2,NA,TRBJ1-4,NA,CASADEKLFF,TGTGCCAGCGCTGATGAAAAACTGTTTTTT
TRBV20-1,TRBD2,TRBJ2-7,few,CSARTTALAGDYEQYF,TGCAGTGCTAGAACCACAGCACTAGCGGGAGACTACGAGCAGTACTTC
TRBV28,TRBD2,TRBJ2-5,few,CASSLIAGERETQYF,TGTGCCAGCAGTTTAATAGCGGGAGAACGAGAGACCCAGTACTTC
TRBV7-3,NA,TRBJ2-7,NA,CASSPPDSPYEQCF,TGTGCCAGCAGCCCCCCGGACAGTCCCTACGAGCAGTGCTTC
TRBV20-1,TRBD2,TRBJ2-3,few,CSATLAGWNTDTQYF,TGCAGTGCTACCTTAGCGGGGTGGAACACAGATACGCAGTATTTT
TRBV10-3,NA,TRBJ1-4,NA,CAITPGPTGEKLFF,TGTGCCATCACCCCCGGCCCCACGGGTGAAAAACTGTTTTTT
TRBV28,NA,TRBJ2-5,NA,CASSFGAPAGAAQETQYF,TGTGCCAGCAGTTTCGGCGCCCCCGCGGGGGCCGCACAAGAGACCCAGTACTTC
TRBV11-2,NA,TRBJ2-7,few,CASSSPNSYEQYF,TGTGCCAGCAGCTCTCCTAATTCCTACGAGCAGTACTTC
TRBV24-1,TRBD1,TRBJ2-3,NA,CATMDRDVGTQYF,TGTGCCACCATGGACAGGGACGTCGGTACGCAGTATTTT
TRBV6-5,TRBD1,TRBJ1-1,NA,CASSYSRDREAFF,TGTGCCAGCAGTTACTCCAGGGACAGAGAAGCTTTCTTT
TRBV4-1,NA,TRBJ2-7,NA,CASSQVTGGLGHEQYF,TGCGCCAGCAGCCAAGTAACAGGTGGCTTGGGCCACGAGCAGTACTTC
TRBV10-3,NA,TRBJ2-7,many,CAISEEPSYEQYF,TGTGCCATCAGTGAGGAACCCTCCTACGAGCAGTACTTC
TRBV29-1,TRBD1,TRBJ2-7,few,CSVEPGQGSYEQYF,TGCAGCGTCGAACCGGGACAGGGGTCCTACGAGCAGTACTTC
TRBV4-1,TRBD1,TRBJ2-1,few,CASSQDPPGQGVDEQFF,TGCGCCAGCAGCCAAGATCCGCCGGGACAGGGGGTTGATGAGCAGTTCTTC
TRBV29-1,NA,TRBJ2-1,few,CENPPDHNEQFF,TGCGAGAACCCACCCGATCACAATGAGCAGTTCTTC
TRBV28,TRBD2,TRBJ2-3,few,CASSLPGLGRRTDTQYF,TGTGCCAGCAGTTTACCGGGACTAGGGAGGCGCACAGATACGCAGTATTTT
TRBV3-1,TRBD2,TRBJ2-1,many,CASSQDLPGIAGTYNEQFF,TGTGCCAGCAGCCAAGATCTTCCTGGGATAGCGGGAACCTACAATGAGCAGTTCTTC
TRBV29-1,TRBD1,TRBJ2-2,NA,CSVEPPDRVNTGELFF,TGCAGCGTTGAACCGCCGGACAGGGTAAACACCGGGGAGCTGTTTTTT
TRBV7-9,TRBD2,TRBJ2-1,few,CASSSLSSGTYNEQFF,TGTGCCAGCAGCTCCCTCTCAAGCGGGACCTACAATGAGCAGTTCTTC
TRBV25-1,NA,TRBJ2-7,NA,CATSYLGDEQYF,TGTGCCACCTCCTACCTGGGAGACGAGCAGTACTTC
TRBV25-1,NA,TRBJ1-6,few,CASSDVGGILGNSPLHF,TGTGCCAGCAGTGACGTAGGAGGGATCCTGGGGAATTCACCCCTCCACTTT
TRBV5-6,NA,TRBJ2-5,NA,CASSLTGSSWETQYF,TGTGCCAGCAGCTTAACAGGGAGTAGCTGGGAGACCCAGTACTTC